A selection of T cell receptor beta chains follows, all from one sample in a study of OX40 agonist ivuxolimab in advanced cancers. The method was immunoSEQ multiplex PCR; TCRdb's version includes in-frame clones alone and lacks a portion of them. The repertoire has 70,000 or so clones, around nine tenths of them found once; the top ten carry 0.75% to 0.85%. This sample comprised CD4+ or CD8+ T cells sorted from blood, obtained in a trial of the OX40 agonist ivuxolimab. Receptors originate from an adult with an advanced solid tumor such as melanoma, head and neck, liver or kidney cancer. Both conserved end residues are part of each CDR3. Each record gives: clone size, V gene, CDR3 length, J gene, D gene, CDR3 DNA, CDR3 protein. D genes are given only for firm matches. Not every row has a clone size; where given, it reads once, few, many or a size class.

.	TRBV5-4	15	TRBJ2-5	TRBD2	TGTGCCAGCAGCTTGGGGTTGGTAGCGGGGGAGACCCAGTACTTC	CASSLGLVAGETQYF
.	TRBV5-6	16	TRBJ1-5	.	TGTGCCAGCAGCTTGGGATCAGGGGCCGGCAATCAGCCCCAGCATTTT	CASSLGSGAGNQPQHF
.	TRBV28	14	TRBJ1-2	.	TGTGCCAGCAGTTTGTTACCACCCCGACATGGCTACACCTTC	CASSLLPPRHGYTF
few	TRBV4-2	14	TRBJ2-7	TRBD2	TGTGCCAGCAGCCGGCAGCGGGAGGTAGGCGAGCAGTACTTC	CASSRQREVGEQYF
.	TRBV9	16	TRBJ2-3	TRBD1	TGTGCCAGCAGCGTAGGGACAGGAGGATTCACAGATACGCAGTATTTT	CASSVGTGGFTDTQYF
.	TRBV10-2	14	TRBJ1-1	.	TGCGCCACCCGCCCCGGCGGGCGGAACACTGAAGCTTTCTTT	CATRPGGRNTEAFF
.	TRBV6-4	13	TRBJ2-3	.	TGTGCCAGCAGTTCAACAGACACAGATACGCAGTATTTT	CASSSTDTDTQYF
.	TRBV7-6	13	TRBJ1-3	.	TGTGCCAGCAGCTTGGATTTGGGTGACACCATATATTTT	CASSLDLGDTIYF
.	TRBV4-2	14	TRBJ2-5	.	TGTGCCAGCAGCCAAGATAAATCCCAAGAGACCCAGTACTTC	CASSQDKSQETQYF
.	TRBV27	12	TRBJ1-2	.	TGTGCCAGCAGTTCGAACTTCTATGGCCACACCTTC	CASSSNFYGHTF
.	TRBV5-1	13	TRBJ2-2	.	TGCGCCAGCAGCTTGGGCATCACCGGGGAGCTGTTTTTT	CASSLGITGELFF
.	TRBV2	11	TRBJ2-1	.	TGTGCCAGCAGTGAAGTGGTTGAGGAGTTCTTC	CASSEVVEEFF
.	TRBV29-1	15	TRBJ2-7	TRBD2	TGCAGCGTTACCCCTCTAGCGGGAGGCTCCTACGAGCAGTACTTC	CSVTPLAGGSYEQYF
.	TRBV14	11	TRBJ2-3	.	TGTGCCAGCAGCCAAGTAGATACGCAGTATTTT	CASSQVDTQYF
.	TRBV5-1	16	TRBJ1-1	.	TGCGCCAGCAGCTTGGGCGTGAGGCTTCAGAACACTGAAGCTTTCTTT	CASSLGVRLQNTEAFF
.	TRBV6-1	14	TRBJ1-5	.	TGTGCCAGCAGGGAGGACAGTAAAGATCAGCCCCAGCATTTT	CASREDSKDQPQHF
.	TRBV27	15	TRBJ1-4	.	TGTGCCAGCAGTCCCCGGGGCGTCGCTAATGAAAAACTGTTTTTT	CASSPRGVANEKLFF
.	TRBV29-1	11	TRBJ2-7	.	TGCAGCGAAGGGCCTGTCTACGAGCAGTACTTC	CSEGPVYEQYF
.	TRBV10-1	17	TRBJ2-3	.	TGCGCCAGCAGTGAGTCAAGTAGCCCTAGGGGCTCAGATACGCAGTATTTT	CASSESSSPRGSDTQYF
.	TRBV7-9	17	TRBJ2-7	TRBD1	TGTGCCAGCAGCTTAGGTCGGGGACAGAACAAAAAGTACGAGCAGTACTTC	CASSLGRGQNKKYEQYF
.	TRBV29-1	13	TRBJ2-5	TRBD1	TGCAGCGTTGAATCGGGTACAGGGGGGACCCAGTACTTC	CSVESGTGGTQYF
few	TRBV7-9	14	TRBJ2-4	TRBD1	TGTGCCAGCAGCCGAACAGGGGCCGGAAACATTCAGTACTTC	CASSRTGAGNIQYF
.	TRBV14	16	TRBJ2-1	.	TGTGCCAGCAGCCAGGATACTCCGATGTCCTACAATGAGCAGTTCTTC	CASSQDTPMSYNEQFF
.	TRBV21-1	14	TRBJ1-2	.	TGTGCCAGCAGCAAGGTGTCGGGGTCCTATGGCTACACCTTC	CASSKVSGSYGYTF
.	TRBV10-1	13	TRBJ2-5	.	TGCGCCAGCTCCCCGGGCGGGGAGGAGACCCAGTACTTC	CASSPGGEETQYF
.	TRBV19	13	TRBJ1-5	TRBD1	TGTGCCAGTTTGGACAGGGTCAATCAGCCCCAGCATTTT	CASLDRVNQPQHF
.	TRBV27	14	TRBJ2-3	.	TGTGCCAGCAGAAACAGGGTGGAAACAGATACGCAGTATTTT	CASRNRVETDTQYF
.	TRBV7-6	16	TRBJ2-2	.	TGTGCCAGCAGCACCCAACCGACAGTAAACACCGGGGAGCTGTTTTTT	CASSTQPTVNTGELFF
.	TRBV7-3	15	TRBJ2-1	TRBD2	TGTGCCAGCAGCTTAGGACTAGCGTATCACAATGAGCAGTTCTTC	CASSLGLAYHNEQFF
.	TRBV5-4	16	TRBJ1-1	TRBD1	TGTGCCAGCAGCATTTATACAGGGGCGATGAACACTGAAGCTTTCTTT	CASSIYTGAMNTEAFF
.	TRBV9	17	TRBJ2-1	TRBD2	TGTGCCAGCAGCGTATTGGGGGGGCTAGCGGGCCACAATGAGCAGTTCTTC	CASSVLGGLAGHNEQFF
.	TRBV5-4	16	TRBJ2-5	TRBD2	TGTGCCAGCAGCCCGTTTAAGCGGGGGGGCCTGGAGACCCAGTACTTC	CASSPFKRGGLETQYF
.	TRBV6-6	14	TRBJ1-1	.	TGTGCCAGCACCAAGAAGGGTAGGGACACTGAAGCTTTCTTT	CASTKKGRDTEAFF
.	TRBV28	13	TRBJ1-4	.	TGTGCCAGCATGGAGGGGGGCCGTGAAAAACTGTTTTTT	CASMEGGREKLFF
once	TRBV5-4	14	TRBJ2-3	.	TGTGCCAGCAGCCCGGGCCTACGGGCAGATACGCAGTATTTT	CASSPGLRADTQYF
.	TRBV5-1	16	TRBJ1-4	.	TGCGCCAGCAAGCCGGAACAGGCCCTCGGGAATGAAAAACTGTTTTTT	CASKPEQALGNEKLFF
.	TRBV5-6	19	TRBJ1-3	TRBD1	TGTGCCAGCAGCTTGCGTTTCTCGCGTGGGACAGGGAGGAGAAACACCATATATTTT	CASSLRFSRGTGRRNTIYF
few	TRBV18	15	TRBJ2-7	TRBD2	TGTGCCAGCTCACCTAGCGGGGGAGTGTCCTACGAGCAGTACTTC	CASSPSGGVSYEQYF
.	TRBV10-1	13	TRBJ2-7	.	TGCGCCAGCAGTGAGGCCGCAGGGGCGGAGCAGTACTTC	CASSEAAGAEQYF
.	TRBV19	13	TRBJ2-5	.	TGTGCCAGTAGTATAGGTACCCAAGAGACCCAGTACTTC	CASSIGTQETQYF
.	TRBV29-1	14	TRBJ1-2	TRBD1	TGCAGCGTTGCCAAGCAGGGGGCGGAGTATGGCTACACCTTC	CSVAKQGAEYGYTF
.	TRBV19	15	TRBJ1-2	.	TGTGCCAGTAGTATAGTTGTTTCGGCGGAACTTGGCTACACCTTC	CASSIVVSAELGYTF
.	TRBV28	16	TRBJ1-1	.	TGTGCCAGCAGTCGCTGGGAAGGTTTGTGGAGCGCTGAAGCTTTCTTT	CASSRWEGLWSAEAFF